The sample holds a few counts of the clone carrying this T cell receptor beta chain. The antigen remains undetermined. Sequencing used immunoSEQ multiplex PCR; TCRdb keeps in-frame clones, though not all of them. This sample has 2,500 to 3,500 clones, with 20% to 25% found just once. V lost 6 bases to trimming and J lost 1 base, with 9 bases between them. CDR3 length: 13 residues. Germline V CDR1 and CDR2: MNHGY, SAAAGT. The sample is drawn from a study of T cells in localized non-small cell lung cancer. Findings of the study overall: Sequencing was limited to one tumor region, leaving the possibility of heterogeneity open. Uninvolved adjacent lung showed higher T cell clonality than tumor.

The chain links TRBV6-8 to TRBJ2-5; no firm D call. The TCR originated in a man between 40 and 75 years old with stage III lung adenocarcinoma. This specimen was lung tumor tissue, taken before any cancer treatment. The CDR3 DNA sequence: TGTGCCAGCAGAAAAACAGTCCAAGAGACCCAGTACTTC. Translated: CASRKTVQETQYF.